The entry below describes one T cell receptor (beta chain). Its antigen is not identified. This record comes from a study of beta chain features in type 1 diabetes. Whole-study findings and limits: Among patients with Type 1 diabetes, TCRB CDR3s were moderately but significantly shorter in every one of the four CD4+ subsets. VDJ junctions sequenced from type 1 diabetes patients showed fewer insertions and more deletions. No resolution was reached here on whether HLA type influences TCRB rearrangement.

Of the isolated RNA, all was reverse transcribed, and so the sequenced material was expressed TCRB transcripts. Sequencing of naive, central memory and regulatory T cell samples gave an average of approximately 3.5 million reads. Sequencing used immunoSEQ multiplex PCR; TCRdb keeps in-frame clones, though not all of them. Of more than 300,000 clones in the sample, around 13% were seen once. This CDR3 has 13 residues. The germline V gene encodes CDR1 SNHLY and CDR2 FYNNEI. V lost 8 bases and J 5 bases, leaving 15 bases between the germline ends. This sequence originates from a woman aged 18-29 years with type 1 diabetes. The source material was naive CD4+ T cells from blood. The V gene is TRBV2, the J gene TRBJ2-5; tentatively, D is TRBD1 (7 bases). CDR3 sequence reads: CASARGAVETQYF. As DNA, the CDR3 is TGTGCCAGCGCCAGGGGGGCCGTGGAGACCCAGTACTTC.